These 14 T cell receptor beta chains were all obtained from the same sample, sequenced in a study of memory CD4+ T cells and cytomegalovirus serostatus. Single viable CD3+CD4+CD8-CD45RO+ cells were sorted as the memory CD4+ T cells. The table came from immunoSEQ multiplex PCR; TCRdb's copy has only in-frame clones and leaves some out. The table lists approximately 51,000 clones, 60% to 80% of them singletons. Sequenced material: memory CD4+ T cells from blood. Receptors originate from an adult in good health and CMV-seropositive.

The chain carries TRBV5-1 and TRBJ2-7; 8 bases are shared with TRBD1. The V segment lost 2 bases and the J segment 4 bases; nucleotides outside the gene matches: 5. The CDR3 sequence is 14 residues long. Germline V gene data show CDR1 as SGHRS and CDR2 as YFSETQ. The CDR3 bases are TGCGCCAGCAGCTTCGGGACAGGTCAATACGAGCAGTACTTC. This sequence encodes CASSFGTGQYEQYF.

This clone was detected a few times. The chain couples TRBV11-2 to TRBJ1-4; D gene uncertain. The CDR3 is made up of 14 amino acids. The ends were cut back, 2 bases at V and 4 bases at J, with 8 bases in the middle. From germline, CDR1 is SGHAT and CDR2 FQNNGV. CDR3: CASSLNKVNEKLFF. CDR3 bases: TGTGCCAGCAGCTTAAACAAGGTTAATGAAAAACTGTTTTTT.

The rearrangement links TRBV27 to TRBJ1-2; possibly TRBD1 for D (6 bases). This CDR3 region has 14 residues. Germline loops: CDR1 MNHEY, CDR2 SMNVEV (reference sequence). Trimming pared 6 bases from V and 1 base from J, leaving 12 bases between. CDR3 DNA: TGTGCCAGCAGACGGACAGACCTTAACTATGGCTACACCTTC. Amino acid sequence: CASRRTDLNYGYTF.

This clone has just one count. The rearrangement links TRBV15 to TRBJ2-5; D may match TRBD1 or TRBD2 (6 bases each). The CDR3 runs 16 residues. The germline CDR1 and CDR2 sequences are LNHNV and YYDKDF (reference sequence). Trimming left V 1 base short and J 5 bases short, with 17 bases between. The DNA for the CDR3 is TGTGCCACCAGCAGAGGGGGGGCTCGGGACCTGGAGACCCAGTACTTC. Amino acid sequence: CATSRGGARDLETQYF.

V and J are TRBV7-2 and TRBJ2-1; D is possibly TRBD2 (6 bases). This CDR3 comprises 13 residues. CDR1 and CDR2 from the germline V gene are SGHTA and FQGNSA. V lost 6 bases and J 5 bases, leaving 11 bases between the germline ends. The CDR3 bases are TGTGCCAGCAGTTTGGGGAGGAACAATGAGCAGTTCTTC. It yields the protein CASSLGRNNEQFF.

The rearrangement links TRBV2 to TRBJ2-5; 9 positions agree with TRBD1. V was clipped by 8 bases and J by 4 bases; unmatched bases: 8. Germline values: CDR1 SNHLY, CDR2 FYNNEI. This CDR3 comprises 14 residues. CDR3 loop: CASLGTGRGETQYF. The CDR3 region has the DNA TGTGCCAGCTTGGGGACAGGGCGGGGAGAGACCCAGTACTTC.

The chain has TRBV19 and TRBJ1-2, with 12 nucleotides matching TRBD1. The germline V gene encodes CDR1 LNHDA and CDR2 SQIVND (reference sequence). This CDR3 spans 15 amino acids. V was clipped by 10 bases and J by 6 bases; unmatched bases: 12. The CDR3 region is CATRRDRGRPDGYTF. For the CDR3, the DNA is TGTGCCACTCGCCGGGACAGGGGGCGCCCGGATGGCTACACCTTC.

This chain joins TRBV5-1 and TRBJ2-6; D not resolved. The CDR3 is made up of 14 amino acids. Germline V gene data show CDR1 as SGHRS and CDR2 as YFSETQ. The V end was cut by 3 bases, the J end by 0 bases, with 4 bases between. CDR3 region: CASSSASGANVLTF. The CDR3, as DNA: TGCGCCAGCAGCTCGGCCTCTGGGGCCAACGTCCTGACTTTC.

The chain has TRBV2 and TRBJ2-2; D could derive from TRBD1 or TRBD2 (5 bases each). The CDR3 consists of 15 residues. Deletions cut 4 bases from V and 1 base from J, with 10 bases between. Germline V lookup: CDR1 SNHLY, CDR2 FYNNEI. Written as DNA, the CDR3 is TGTGCCAGCAGTGGGGACGGGATGAACACCGGGGAGCTGTTTTTT. Encoded protein: CASSGDGMNTGELFF.

In nucleotides, the CDR3 is TGTGCCAGCAGCCGGACCGGGACAGCGAATCAGCCCCAGCATTTT. Translated: CASSRTGTANQPQHF. J is TRBJ1-5 and V is TRBV4-2, with 7 bases fitting TRBD1. Germline V lookup: CDR1 LGHNA, CDR2 YNFKEQ. The V and J ends lost 4 bases and 4 bases, in that order; junction bases with no gene match: 7. This CDR3 is 15 amino acids long.

This chain links TRBV5-1 with TRBJ1-1; 7 bases agree with TRBD1. V gave up 4 bases and J gave up 1 base; unmatched junction bases: 4. CDR1 is SGHRS, CDR2 YFSETQ, per germline. This CDR3 has 14 amino acids. The CDR3 spells CASSVGTANTEAFF. The CDR3 region has the DNA TGCGCCAGCAGCGTTGGGACAGCGAACACTGAAGCTTTCTTT.

There are a few counts of this clone. Other nucleotide sequences in the sample specify the same CDR3. V is TRBV5-1 and J is TRBJ1-2; D ambiguous. V dropped 4 bases and J dropped 1 base, with 8 bases sitting between them. CDR3 length: 13 residues. Germline CDR1 and CDR2: SGHRS and YFSETQ. CDR3 nucleotide sequence: TGCGCCAGCAGCCTCGACGGTAACTATGGCTACACCTTC. It yields the protein CASSLDGNYGYTF.

CDR3 DNA sequence: TGTGCCAGCAGCCCACCACCGGGCCAAGAGACCCAGTACTTC. Its translation is CASSPPPGQETQYF. V usage is TRBV9 and J usage is TRBJ2-5; no clear D gene. V lost 4 bases and J 1 base, leaving 11 bases between the germline ends. CDR1 SGDLS and CDR2 YYNGEE come from the germline V gene. The CDR3 contains 14 residues.

The chain joins TRBV7-2 to TRBJ2-1; no firm D call. There are 13 residues in the CDR3. Trimming left V 4 bases short and J 3 bases short, with 7 bases between. Germline lookup yields CDR1 SGHTA and CDR2 FQGNSA. The CDR3 nucleotides are TGTGCCAGCAGCTCGGAAATCTACAATGAGCAGTTCTTC. This sequence encodes CASSSEIYNEQFF.